A selection of T cell receptor beta chains follows, all from one sample in a study of long-term antiretroviral therapy in people with HIV. Some clones are missing from TCRdb's copy, which holds only in-frame ones; the method was immunoSEQ multiplex PCR. The table has some 31,000 clones, 95% seen once. The material sequenced was unsorted PBMCs, taken 5.3 years after starting antiretroviral therapy. These receptors originate from a man in his thirties or forties with HIV. CDR3s include the opening cysteine and the closing phenylalanine or tryptophan. The D gene is left open where the match is weak. Size is omitted from some rows. Given values are once, few, many or a class for expanded clones.

V,D,size,J,DNA,CDR3
TRBV13,.,.,TRBJ2-5,TGTGCCAGCAGCTTCGGGGAACGGTTCGGGACCCAGTACTTC,CASSFGERFGTQYF
TRBV2,TRBD1,.,TRBJ1-5,TGTGCCAGCATCCAGGGGGTAGGACAGCCCCAGCATTTT,CASIQGVGQPQHF
TRBV27,TRBD2,.,TRBJ2-1,TGTGCCAGCAGTTTTAGCGGGATTGGGAAGTACAATGAGCAGTTCTTC,CASSFSGIGKYNEQFF
TRBV6-1,.,.,TRBJ1-5,TGTGCCAGCAGTGAAGCAAGAAGCTCTCAGCTCCATCAGCCCCAGCATTTT,CASSEARSSQLHQPQHF
TRBV29-1,.,.,TRBJ1-1,TGCAGCGTTCGGGGACGGAGGTCGTTCACTGAAGCTTTCTTT,CSVRGRRSFTEAFF
TRBV5-1,.,.,TRBJ2-6,TGCGCCAGCAGCCCTACAGACTCTGGGGCCAACGTCCTGACTTTC,CASSPTDSGANVLTF
TRBV30,.,.,TRBJ2-1,TGTGCCTTGGCGGGTTTCCGTGAGCAGTTCTTC,CALAGFREQFF
TRBV5-1,TRBD1,.,TRBJ2-2,TGCGCCAGCAGCTTGGCGCCGACAGGGTCCACCGGGGAGCTGTTTTTT,CASSLAPTGSTGELFF
TRBV2,.,.,TRBJ2-4,TGTGCCAGCAGTGTAGCGACATCTCTAGCCAAAAACATTCAGTACTTC,CASSVATSLAKNIQYF
TRBV11-2,.,.,TRBJ2-1,TGTGCCAGCAGGCCGACTAGAAGATTGCGGTGGTCCTACAATGAGCAGTTCTTC,CASRPTRRLRWSYNEQFF
TRBV11-1,.,.,TRBJ2-7,TGTGCCAGCAGCCCGACTCGGCCGTCCTACGAGCAGTACTTC,CASSPTRPSYEQYF
TRBV2,.,.,TRBJ1-4,TGTGCCACCCTACAGGGATCGACTAATGAAAAACTGTTTTTT,CATLQGSTNEKLFF
TRBV4-1,.,.,TRBJ2-7,TGCGCCAGCAGCCAAGAAGCCGGTAACGAGCAGTACTTC,CASSQEAGNEQYF
TRBV9,.,.,TRBJ2-7,TGTGCCAGCAGCGTAGGTGGGTCCTCCTACGAGCAGTACTTC,CASSVGGSSYEQYF
TRBV13,TRBD1,.,TRBJ2-7,TGTGCCAGCAGCGCCGGGACAGGGTATCTCCGGCAGTACTTC,CASSAGTGYLRQYF
TRBV10-3,TRBD1,.,TRBJ1-1,TGTGCCATCAATCGGGACAGCCCGAACACTGAAGCTTTCTTT,CAINRDSPNTEAFF
TRBV28,.,once,TRBJ1-4,TGTGCCAGCAGTCCCCGACCAGGAACCGAAAAACTGTTTTTT,CASSPRPGTEKLFF
TRBV11-2,.,.,TRBJ2-3,TGTGCCAGCAGCTTAGGGACAGATACGCAGTATTTT,CASSLGTDTQYF
TRBV27,TRBD1,.,TRBJ2-5,TGTGCCAGCAGTTACGGGGGGGACAGGGGAAAAGAGACCCAGCACTTC,CASSYGGDRGKETQHF
TRBV15,TRBD2,few,TRBJ2-1,TGTGCCACCAGGGCTCCAGCGGGGTTCCCCAATGAGCAGTTCTTC,CATRAPAGFPNEQFF
TRBV7-6,.,.,TRBJ2-7,TGTGCCAGCAGCCGAGGGCACGGGACCTACGAGCAGTACTTC,CASSRGHGTYEQYF
TRBV7-3,.,.,TRBJ1-2,TGTGCCAGCAGCATAGGGGGATCCTATGGCTACACCTTC,CASSIGGSYGYTF
TRBV13,.,.,TRBJ1-1,TGTGCCAGCAGCTTAAAGGGGACGGTCGGTTTCTTT,CASSLKGTVGFF
TRBV28,.,.,TRBJ2-2,TGTGCCAGCAGTTCTTCTGGACTCGGGACCGGGGAGCTGTTTTTT,CASSSSGLGTGELFF
TRBV15,.,.,TRBJ1-1,TGTGCCACCAGCAGAGGGAGGTTAGGAACTGAAGCTTTCTTT,CATSRGRLGTEAFF
TRBV7-2,.,.,TRBJ1-2,TGTGCCAGCAGCTCCCGGGACATCTTTAACTATGGCTACACCTTC,CASSSRDIFNYGYTF
TRBV19,TRBD1,.,TRBJ2-7,TGTGCCAGTAGAACGGCCGGGACAGGGGGCAACGAGCAGTACTTC,CASRTAGTGGNEQYF
TRBV13,.,.,TRBJ2-1,TGTGCCAGCAACATAGTTGGGGGGGCAGGCAATGAGCAGTTCTTC,CASNIVGGAGNEQFF
TRBV19,.,.,TRBJ1-6,TGTGCCAGTAGTTTCCCGCCGAGCTCCTATAATTCACCCCTCCACTTT,CASSFPPSSYNSPLHF
TRBV18,.,.,TRBJ2-6,TGTGCCAGCTCATCTCCATATTCTGGGGCCAACGTCCTGACTTTC,CASSSPYSGANVLTF
TRBV27,.,.,TRBJ1-4,TGTGCCAGCAGTTTATTCGCGACAGGCTCAACTAATGAAAAACTGTTTTTT,CASSLFATGSTNEKLFF
TRBV5-5,.,.,TRBJ1-1,TGTGCCAGCAGCTTCTGGGACCATAACACTGAAGCTTTCTTT,CASSFWDHNTEAFF
TRBV5-6,.,.,TRBJ2-2,TGTGCCAGCAGCCCAGTCTCGAGGAACACCGGGGAGCTGTTTTTT,CASSPVSRNTGELFF
TRBV19,.,.,TRBJ2-7,TGTGCCAGTAGTACCGGGACGGTAGCCTACGAGCAGTACTTC,CASSTGTVAYEQYF
TRBV7-2,.,.,TRBJ2-6,TGTGCCAGCAGCTTGCAGGCTGGGGCCAACGTCCTGACTTTC,CASSLQAGANVLTF
TRBV6-5,.,.,TRBJ1-6,TGTGCCAGCAGTTACGGTATACATTCACCCCTCCACTTT,CASSYGIHSPLHF
TRBV5-6,TRBD2,.,TRBJ2-7,TGTGCCAGCAGCTCACTCGGGACTAGCGGAAAACGCCCAACCTACGAGCAGTACTTC,CASSSLGTSGKRPTYEQYF
TRBV7-9,TRBD1,.,TRBJ1-2,TGTGCCAGCAGCCAATCGGGACAGGGCGCCTATGGCTACACCTTC,CASSQSGQGAYGYTF
TRBV9,TRBD2,.,TRBJ2-7,TGTGCCAGCAGCGAGAGCGGGAGTGATTTCGAGCAGTACTTC,CASSESGSDFEQYF
TRBV5-1,.,.,TRBJ1-2,TGCGCCAGCAGCGGGGAGACAGGACTAGTTGATGGCTACACCTTC,CASSGETGLVDGYTF